This T cell receptor (beta chain) was recovered during a study of blood T cell repertoires in COVID-19. Whole-study context: The samples span acute and convalescent COVID-19 from the United States, Italy and Spain. The analysed material was cDNA or gDNA that came from T cells, B-cell-depleted T cells, or PBMCs.

Study processing details: Amplified reference gene primers provided the basis for estimating nucleated cell counts. Measured with immunoSEQ multiplex PCR; TCRdb has only the in-frame clones, and not every one. That table is the source of V, J and clone size, and D and trimming were worked out from the DNA. Here the sample spans about 66,000 clones, 90% to 95% being singletons. There are 14 residues in the CDR3. Losses at the gene ends were 6 bases for V and 6 bases for J; bases not matched to a gene: 3. The germline V gene encodes CDR1 MDHEN and CDR2 SYDVKM. The chain uses TRBV28 and TRBJ2-3, with TRBD2 identical over 13 bases. The receptor was derived from a human donor in a cohort sampled during active COVID-19. The sequenced sample consisted of peripheral blood. CDR3 DNA: TGTGCCAGCAGCCCGACTAGCGGGAGGGATACGCAGTATTTT. This sequence encodes CASSPTSGRDTQYF.